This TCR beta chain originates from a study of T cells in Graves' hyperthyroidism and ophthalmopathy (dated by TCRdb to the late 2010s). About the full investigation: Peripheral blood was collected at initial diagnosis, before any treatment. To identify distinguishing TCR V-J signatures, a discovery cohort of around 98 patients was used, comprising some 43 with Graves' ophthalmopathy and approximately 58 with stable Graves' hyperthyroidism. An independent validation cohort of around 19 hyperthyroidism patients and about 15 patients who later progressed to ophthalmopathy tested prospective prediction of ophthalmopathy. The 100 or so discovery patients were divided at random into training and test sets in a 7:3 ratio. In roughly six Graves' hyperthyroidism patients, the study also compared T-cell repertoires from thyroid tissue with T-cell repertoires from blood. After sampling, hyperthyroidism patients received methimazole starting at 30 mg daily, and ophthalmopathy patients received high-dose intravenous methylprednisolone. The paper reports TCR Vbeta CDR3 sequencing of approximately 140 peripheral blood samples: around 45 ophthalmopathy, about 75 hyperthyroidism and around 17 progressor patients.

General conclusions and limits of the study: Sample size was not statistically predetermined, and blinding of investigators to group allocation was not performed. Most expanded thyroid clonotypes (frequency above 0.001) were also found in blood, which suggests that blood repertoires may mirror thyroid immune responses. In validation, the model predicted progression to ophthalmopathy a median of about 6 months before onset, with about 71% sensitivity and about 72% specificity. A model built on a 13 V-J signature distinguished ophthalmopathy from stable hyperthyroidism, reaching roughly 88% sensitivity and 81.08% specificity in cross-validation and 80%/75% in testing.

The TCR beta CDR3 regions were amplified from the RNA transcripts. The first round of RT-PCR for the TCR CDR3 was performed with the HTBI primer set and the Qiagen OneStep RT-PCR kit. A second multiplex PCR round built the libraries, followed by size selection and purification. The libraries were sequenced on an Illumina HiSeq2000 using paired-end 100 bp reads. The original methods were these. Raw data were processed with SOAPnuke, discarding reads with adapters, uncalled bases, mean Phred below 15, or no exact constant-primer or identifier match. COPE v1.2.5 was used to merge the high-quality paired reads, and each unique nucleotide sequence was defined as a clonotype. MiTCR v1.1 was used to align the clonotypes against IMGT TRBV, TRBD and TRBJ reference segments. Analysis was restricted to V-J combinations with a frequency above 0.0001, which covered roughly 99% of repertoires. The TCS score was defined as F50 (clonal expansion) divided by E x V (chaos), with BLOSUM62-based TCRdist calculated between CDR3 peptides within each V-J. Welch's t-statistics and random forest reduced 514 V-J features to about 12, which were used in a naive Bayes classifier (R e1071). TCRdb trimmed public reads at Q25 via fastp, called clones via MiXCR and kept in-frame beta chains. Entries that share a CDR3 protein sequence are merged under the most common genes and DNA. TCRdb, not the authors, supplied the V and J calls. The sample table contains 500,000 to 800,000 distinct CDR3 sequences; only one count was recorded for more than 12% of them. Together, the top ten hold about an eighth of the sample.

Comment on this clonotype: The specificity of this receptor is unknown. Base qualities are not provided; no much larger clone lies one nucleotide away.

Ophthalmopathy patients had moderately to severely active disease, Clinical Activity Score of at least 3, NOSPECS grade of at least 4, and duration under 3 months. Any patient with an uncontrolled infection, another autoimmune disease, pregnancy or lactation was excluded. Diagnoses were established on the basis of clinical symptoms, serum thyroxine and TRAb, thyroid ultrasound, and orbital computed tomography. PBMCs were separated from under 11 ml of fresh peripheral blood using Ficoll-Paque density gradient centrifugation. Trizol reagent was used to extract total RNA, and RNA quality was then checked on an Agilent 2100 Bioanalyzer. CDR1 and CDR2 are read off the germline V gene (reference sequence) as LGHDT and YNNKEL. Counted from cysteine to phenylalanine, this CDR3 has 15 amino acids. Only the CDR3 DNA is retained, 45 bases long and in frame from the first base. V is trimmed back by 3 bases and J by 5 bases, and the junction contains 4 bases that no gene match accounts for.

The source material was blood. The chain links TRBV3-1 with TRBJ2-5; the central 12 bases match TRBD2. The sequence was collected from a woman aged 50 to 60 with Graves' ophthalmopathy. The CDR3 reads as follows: CASSQTSGSFETQYF. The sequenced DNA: TGTGCCAGCAGCCAGACTAGCGGGAGCTTTGAGACCCAGTACTTC.